One and the same sample provided the 22 T cell receptor beta chains below, sequenced in a study of Ad26.COV2.S vaccination and SARS-CoV-2 variants. Using immunoSEQ multiplex PCR, the repertoire was profiled, and TCRdb retains in-frame clones only, with some absent. Found here are fewer than 900,000 clones, roughly 90% of them singletons; the top ten hold about 1.5%. The sample's treatment: some 20 received Ad26.COV2.S at low or high dose, single or two shots; 5 received placebo; per-sample allocation not given. Sampling took place 63 days after the first vaccine or placebo injection. The specimen was peripheral blood, collected in a trial of Ad26.COV2.S vaccine versus placebo. The receptors were sampled from a person between 18 and 60 years old who received the Ad26.COV2.S COVID-19 vaccine or a placebo.

The V and J genes are TRBV6-1 and TRBJ2-1; D is perhaps TRBD2 (6 bases). There are 15 residues in the CDR3. Trimming pared 1 base from V and 0 bases from J, leaving 7 bases between. The germline CDR1 and CDR2 sequences are MNHNS and SASEGT. The CDR3 region is CASSEEAGSYNEQFF. CDR3 nucleotides: TGTGCCAGCAGTGAAGAAGCGGGCTCCTACAATGAGCAGTTCTTC.

In the case of this clone: Other DNA sequences in the sample encode the same CDR3. This chain uses TRBV6-6 with TRBJ1-5, with D tentatively TRBD1 (5 bases). The CDR3 runs 14 residues. Germline V gives CDR1 MNHNY, CDR2 SVGAGI (reference sequence). V lost 0 bases to trimming and J lost 2 bases, with 5 bases between them. The CDR3 nucleotides read TGTGCCAGCAGTTACTCGGGGGGCAATCAGCCCCAGCATTTT. This codes for CASSYSGGNQPQHF.

This clone has only one observation. The chain uses TRBV5-6 and TRBJ1-2, with D hard to call. The V end was cut by 0 bases, the J end by 0 bases, with 15 bases between. Germline CDR1 SGHDT, CDR2 YYEEEE. The CDR3 sequence is 17 residues long. The CDR3 nucleotides are TGTGCCAGCAGCTTGGCTATGTGGACCCTCTCTAACTATGGCTACACCTTC. It is translated as CASSLAMWTLSNYGYTF.

The chain uses TRBV18 and TRBJ2-7; D possibly corresponds to TRBD1 (6 bases). Trimming shortened V by 0 bases and J by 5 bases, and 17 bases separated the two germline ends. Germline assignment: CDR1 KGHSH and CDR2 LQKENI. The CDR3 consists of 16 residues. The CDR3 coding sequence is TGTGCCAGCTCACCACCGTCAGGGGTCTACTCTAACGAGCAGTACTTC. It translates to CASSPPSGVYSNEQYF.

The rearrangement uses TRBV10-3 and TRBJ2-5, with 7 nucleotides matching TRBD1. Trimming took 4 bases from V and 5 from J; bases not matched to a gene: 7. From germline, CDR1 is ENHRY and CDR2 SYGVKD. The CDR3 consists of 14 residues. The CDR3 bases are TGTGCCATCAGTGTAGGGGGCTATTCGGAGACCCAGTACTTC. It translates to CAISVGGYSETQYF.

This sequence joins TRBV30 and TRBJ2-1; D is uncertain. CDR1 and CDR2 (germline): GTSNPN, SVGIG (reference sequence). Between the trimmed V and J ends, which lost 4 bases and 2 bases, there was a span of 9 bases. CDR3 length: 13 residues. For the CDR3, the DNA is TGTGCCTGGACCCGAAGCGCCTACAATGAGCAGTTCTTC. Translating gives CAWTRSAYNEQFF.

The gene calls are TRBV19 and TRBJ2-1; possibly TRBD2 for D (5 bases). The CDR3 is made up of 15 amino acids. Germline-derived CDR1 and CDR2 are LNHDA and SQIVND (reference sequence). V was clipped by 0 bases and J by 4 bases, with 10 bases between them. The CDR3, as DNA: TGTGCCAGTAGTATAGAGCTAGCCGCTTACAATGAGCAGTTCTTC. It is translated as CASSIELAAYNEQFF.

This chain links TRBV7-2 with TRBJ2-2; 7 nucleotides agree with TRBD1. The CDR3 spans 14 residues. Trimming took 3 bases from V and 6 from J; bases not matched to a gene: 4. The V gene's germline CDR1 is SGHTA and CDR2 FQGNSA. CDR3 DNA: TGTGCCAGCAGCTTCGACAGGGAGTCCGGGGAGCTGTTTTTT. This encodes CASSFDRESGELFF.

The rearrangement uses TRBV9 and TRBJ2-1; TRBD1 agrees at 8 bases. CDR1 and CDR2 from the germline V gene are SGDLS and YYNGEE. The CDR3 contains 18 residues. Trimming removed 3 bases from V and 5 bases from J; junction bases left unmatched: 16. The chain's CDR3 is CASSEPQGQVVPDNEQFF. The CDR3 nucleotides read TGTGCCAGCAGCGAGCCCCAGGGACAGGTAGTACCTGACAATGAGCAGTTCTTC.

This clone was recorded once. The chain has TRBV7-9 and TRBJ2-7; 11 bases are a match to TRBD1. Germline CDR1 SEHNR, CDR2 FQNEAQ (reference sequence). J was trimmed by 5 bases and V by 5 bases; bases with no gene match: 8. The length of the CDR3 is 15 residues. The CDR3 loop is CASSRPGQGDHEQYF. CDR3 nucleotides: TGTGCCAGCAGCCGACCGGGACAGGGGGATCACGAGCAGTACTTC.

The chain carries TRBV19 and TRBJ1-1; D uncertain. Germline lookup yields CDR1 LNHDA and CDR2 SQIVND (reference sequence). The CDR3 has 13 residues. Trimming shortened V by 2 bases and J by 6 bases, and 10 bases separated the two germline ends. DNA for the CDR3: TGTGCCAGTAGTATACGGAGGGAAGCTGAAGCTTTCTTT. This gives the protein CASSIRREAEAFF.

The gene calls are TRBV7-9 and TRBJ2-7, with TRBD1 identical over 8 bases. The CDR3 is made up of 15 amino acids. The V gene's germline CDR1 is SEHNR and CDR2 FQNEAQ (reference sequence). J lost 3 bases, V lost 5 bases, and 9 bases had no gene match. The CDR3 reads CASSTRDRRIYEQYF. For the CDR3, the DNA is TGTGCCAGCAGCACCCGGGACAGGAGAATCTACGAGCAGTACTTC.

V and J are TRBV30 and TRBJ1-1, with 7 bases fitting TRBD1. V lost 6 bases to trimming and J lost 0 bases; unmatched junction nucleotides: 13. Germline V CDR1 and CDR2: GTSNPN, SVGIG (reference sequence). The CDR3 sequence is 16 residues long. CDR3 sequence reads: CACTGTAGAVNTEAFF. DNA of the CDR3: TGTGCCTGCACCGGGACAGCCGGAGCAGTGAACACTGAAGCTTTCTTT. Full variable domain (outside the CDR3, taken from reference TRBV30 and TRBJ1-1): SQTIHQWPATLVQPVGSPLSLECTVEGTSNPNLYWYRQAAGRGLQLLFYSVGIGQISSEVPQNLSASRPQDRQFILSSKKLLLSDSGFYLCACTGTAGAVNTEAFFGQGTRLTVV.

This sequence joins TRBV12-3 or TRBV12-4 and TRBJ1-5; possibly TRBD1 for D (5 bases). With 5 bases removed from V and 8 bases from J, the gap between germline ends came to 10 bases. The CDR3 sequence is 12 residues long. CDR3 DNA sequence: TGTGCCAGCAGTGATCAAGGGGAGCCCCAGCATTTT. Its protein is CASSDQGEPQHF.

The V call is TRBV19, the J call TRBJ2-1; D gene ambiguous. The V gene's germline CDR1 is LNHDA and CDR2 SQIVND (reference sequence). The CDR3 runs to 15 residues. Trimming took off 1 base at V and 9 bases at J, with 16 bases between the two ends. This CDR3 is CASSIGAAEQSEQFF. The CDR3 nucleotides are TGTGCCAGTAGTATAGGGGCGGCAGAACAAAGTGAGCAGTTCTTC.

Comments on this clone: This specimen includes other DNA sequences encoding the same CDR3. The genes are TRBV15 and TRBJ1-5; unclear D gene. Germline assignment: CDR1 LNHNV and CDR2 YYDKDF (reference sequence). This CDR3 has 13 amino acids. Deletions cut 1 base from V and 2 bases from J, with 3 bases between. CDR3 sequence reads: CATSRVGNQPQHF. In DNA, the CDR3 is TGTGCCACCAGCAGAGTAGGCAATCAGCCCCAGCATTTT.

The rearrangement links TRBV6-5 to TRBJ2-1, with D possibly being TRBD1 or TRBD2 (5 bases each). Looked up from germline, CDR1 is MNHEY and CDR2 is SVGAGI. The CDR3 has 12 residues. Deletions cut 8 bases from V and 2 bases from J, with 7 bases between. The CDR3 sequence: CASRDAYNEQFF. The CDR3 region has the DNA TGTGCCAGCCGGGACGCCTACAATGAGCAGTTCTTC.

V and J are TRBV3-1 (or the pseudogene TRBV3-2) and TRBJ2-3; tentative D call: TRBD2 (5 bases). The CDR3 is made up of 13 amino acids. V was cut by 6 bases and J by 2 bases, with 9 bases left in between. Germline CDR1 and CDR2: LGHDT and YNNKEL (reference sequence). The chain's CDR3 is CASSPGVTDTQYF. CDR3 nucleotide sequence: TGTGCCAGCAGTCCCGGGGTCACAGATACGCAGTATTTT.

This clone was detected only a few times. The chain couples TRBV29-1 to TRBJ2-1; D is uncertain. The CDR3 covers 13 residues. The germline V gene encodes CDR1 SQVTM and CDR2 ANQGSEA. Trimming stripped 5 bases from V and 4 bases from J, with 12 bases between. The CDR3 loop is CSVSGLPYNEQFF. CDR3 DNA: TGCAGCGTTTCCGGGCTTCCTTACAATGAGCAGTTCTTC.

The chain is built from TRBV6-1 and TRBJ2-1; D remains ambiguous. CDR3 length equals 15 residues. The V end was cut by 2 bases, the J end by 3 bases, with 11 bases between. Germline lookup yields CDR1 MNHNS and CDR2 SASEGT. The CDR3 DNA sequence: TGTGCCAGCAGTGAATATTCGGCCAGCTACAATGAGCAGTTCTTC. This encodes CASSEYSASYNEQFF.

V and J are TRBV7-6 and TRBJ2-3; 9 nucleotides match TRBD1. The J segment lost 4 bases and the V segment lost 4 bases, leaving 9 bases of the junction unmatched. The CDR3 contains 16 residues. CDR1 and CDR2 from the germline V gene are SGHVS and FNYEAQ. This chain's CDR3 is CASSSDRTGVADTQYF. The CDR3 DNA reads as TGTGCCAGCAGCTCCGACCGGACAGGGGTGGCAGATACGCAGTATTTT. Based on the CDR3 plus reference TRBV7-6 and TRBJ2-3, the full variable domain is GAGVSQSPRYKVTKRGQDVALRCDPISGHVSLYWYRQALGQGPEFLTYFNYEAQQDKSGLPNDRFSAERPEGSISTLTIQRTEQRDSAMYRCASSSDRTGVADTQYFGPGTRLTVL.

The rearrangement links TRBV30 to TRBJ2-4; D unclear. There are 13 residues in the CDR3. Trimming removed 7 bases from V and 2 bases from J, with 12 bases in between. Germline CDR1 and CDR2: GTSNPN and SVGIG (reference sequence). CDR3 DNA: TGTGCCTTAAAAACGGCCTCCAAAAACATTCAGTACTTC. Encoded protein: CALKTASKNIQYF.